The clone carrying this T cell receptor (beta chain) was observed a handful of times. Isolated RNA was reverse transcribed in full, so expressed TCRB transcripts were sequenced. Several million reads on average were seen across naive, central memory and regulatory T cell samples. Profiling relied on immunoSEQ multiplex PCR, and the TCRdb table lists in-frame clones only, not all of them. This sample has around 310,000 clones; approximately 11% occur once, and the top ten carry over 0.015%. These data originate in a study of beta chain features in type 1 diabetes. The sequence derives from a woman aged 25 to 45 in good health. Sequencing input: naive CD4+ T cells from blood.

For the CDR3, the DNA is TGTGCCAGCAGCTTAGTCCGGACAGGGATATTTTTTGGAAACACCATATATTTT. The encoded protein is CASSLVRTGIFFGNTIYF. The chain recombines TRBV13 with TRBJ1-3; 8 bases agree with TRBD1. The J segment lost 3 bases and the V segment lost 1 base, leaving 11 bases of the junction unmatched. The germline CDR1 and CDR2 sequences are PRHDT and FYEKMQ (reference sequence). The CDR3 is 18 amino acids.